This TCR beta chain was captured in a study of radiotherapy plus CTLA-4 blockade in lung cancer. Study details: With roughly 28% of patients having disease control, objective responses were seen in under 20%. Study findings and constraints: The best prediction of response reportedly came from early blood T cell clone dynamics, with interferon-beta. Clones of tumor-derived TCRs expanded in blood after radiotherapy plus ipilimumab.

Comment on this clone: Its cognate antigen is unknown.

Alongside CTLA-4 blockade with ipilimumab, patients with chemo-refractory metastatic non-small-cell lung cancer received focal radiation. Produced via immunoSEQ multiplex PCR; TCRdb's table is partial and in-frame only. Of 40,000 or so clones in the sample, 80% to 90% were seen once. Germline lookup yields CDR1 SEHNR and CDR2 FQNEAQ (reference sequence). V was shortened by 3 bases and J by 3 bases, with 9 bases between the two germline ends. The CDR3 has 14 amino acids. V is TRBV7-9 and J is TRBJ2-1, with a possible D match to TRBD1 (7 bases). The receptor was isolated from a human donor with non-small cell lung cancer whose response to radiotherapy plus ipilimumab could not be evaluated. The sequences come from peripheral blood, collected from a patient treated with radiotherapy plus ipilimumab. The CDR3: CASSFQGGYNEQFF. CDR3 sequence (DNA): TGTGCCAGCAGCTTCCAGGGGGGCTACAATGAGCAGTTCTTC.